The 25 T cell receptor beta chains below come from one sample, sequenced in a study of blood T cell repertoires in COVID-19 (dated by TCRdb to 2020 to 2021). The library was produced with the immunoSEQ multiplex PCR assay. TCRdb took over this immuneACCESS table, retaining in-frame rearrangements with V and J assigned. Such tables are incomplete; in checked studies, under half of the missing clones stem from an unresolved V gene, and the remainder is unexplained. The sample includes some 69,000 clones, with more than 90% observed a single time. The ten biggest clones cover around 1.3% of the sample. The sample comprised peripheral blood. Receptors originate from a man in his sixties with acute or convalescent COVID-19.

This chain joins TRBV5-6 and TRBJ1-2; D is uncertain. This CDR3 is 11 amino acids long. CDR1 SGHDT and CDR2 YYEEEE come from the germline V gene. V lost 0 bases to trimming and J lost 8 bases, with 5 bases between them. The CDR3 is CASSLASGYTF. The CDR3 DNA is TGTGCCAGCAGCTTGGCGTCGGGCTACACCTTC.

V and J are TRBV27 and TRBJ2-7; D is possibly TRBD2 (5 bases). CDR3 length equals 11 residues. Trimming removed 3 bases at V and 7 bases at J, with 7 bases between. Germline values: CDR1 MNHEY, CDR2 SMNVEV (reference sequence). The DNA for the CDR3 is TGTGCCAGCAGTTTTGGGAGAGAGCAGTACTTC. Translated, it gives CASSFGREQYF.

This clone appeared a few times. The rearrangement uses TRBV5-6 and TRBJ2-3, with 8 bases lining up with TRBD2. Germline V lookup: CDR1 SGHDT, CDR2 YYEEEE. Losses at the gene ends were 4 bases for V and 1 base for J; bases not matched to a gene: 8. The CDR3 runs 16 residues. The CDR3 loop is CASSPRTSWRTDTQYF. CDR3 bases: TGTGCCAGCAGCCCACGGACTAGCTGGCGCACAGATACGCAGTATTTT.

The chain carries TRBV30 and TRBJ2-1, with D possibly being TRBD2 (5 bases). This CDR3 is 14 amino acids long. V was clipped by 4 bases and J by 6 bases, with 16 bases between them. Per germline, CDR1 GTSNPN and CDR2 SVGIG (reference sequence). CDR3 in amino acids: CAWKTTGSINEQFF. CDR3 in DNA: TGTGCCTGGAAAACCACGGGGTCGATCAATGAGCAGTTCTTC.

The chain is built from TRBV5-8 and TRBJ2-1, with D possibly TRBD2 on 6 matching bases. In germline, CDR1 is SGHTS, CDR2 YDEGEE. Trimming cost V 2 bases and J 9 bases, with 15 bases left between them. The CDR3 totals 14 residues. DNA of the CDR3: TGTGCCAGCAGCTTCCCGGGAGCCCTCGTTGAGCAGTTCTTC. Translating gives CASSFPGALVEQFF.

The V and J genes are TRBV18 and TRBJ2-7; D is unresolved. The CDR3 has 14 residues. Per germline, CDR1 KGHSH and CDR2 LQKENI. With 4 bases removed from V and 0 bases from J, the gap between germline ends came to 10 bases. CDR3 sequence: CASSLGPNSYEQYF. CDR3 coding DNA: TGTGCCAGCTCACTGGGCCCGAACTCCTACGAGCAGTACTTC.

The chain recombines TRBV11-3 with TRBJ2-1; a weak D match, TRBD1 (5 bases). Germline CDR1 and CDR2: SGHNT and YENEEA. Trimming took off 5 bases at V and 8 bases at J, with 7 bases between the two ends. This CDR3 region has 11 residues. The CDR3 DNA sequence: TGTGCCAGCAGCCAGGGTGATGAGCAGTTCTTC. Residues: CASSQGDEQFF.

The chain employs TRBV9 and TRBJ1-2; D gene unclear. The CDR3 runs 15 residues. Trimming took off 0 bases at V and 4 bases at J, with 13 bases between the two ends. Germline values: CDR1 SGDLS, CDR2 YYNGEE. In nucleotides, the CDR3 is TGTGCCAGCAGCGTAGGTCAGCAGGTTCTCTATGGCTACACCTTC. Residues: CASSVGQQVLYGYTF.

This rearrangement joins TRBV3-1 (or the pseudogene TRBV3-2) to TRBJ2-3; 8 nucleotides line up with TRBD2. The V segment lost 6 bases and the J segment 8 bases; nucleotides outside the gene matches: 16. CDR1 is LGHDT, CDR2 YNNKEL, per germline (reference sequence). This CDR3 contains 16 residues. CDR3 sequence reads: CASSPYGGVEVGTQYF. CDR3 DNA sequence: TGTGCCAGCAGTCCCTACGGGGGGGTAGAAGTTGGTACGCAGTATTTT.

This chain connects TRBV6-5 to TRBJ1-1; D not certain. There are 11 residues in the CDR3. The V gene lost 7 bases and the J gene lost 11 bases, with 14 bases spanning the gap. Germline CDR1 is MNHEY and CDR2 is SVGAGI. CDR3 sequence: CASTLRDEAFF. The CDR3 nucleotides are TGTGCCAGCACCTTGAGGGATGAGGCTTTCTTT.

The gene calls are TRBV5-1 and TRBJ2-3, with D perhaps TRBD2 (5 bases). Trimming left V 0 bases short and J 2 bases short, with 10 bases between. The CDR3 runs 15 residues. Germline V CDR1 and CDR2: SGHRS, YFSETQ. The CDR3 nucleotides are TGCGCCAGCAGCTTGGAACGGGGTACCACAGATACGCAGTATTTT. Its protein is CASSLERGTTDTQYF.

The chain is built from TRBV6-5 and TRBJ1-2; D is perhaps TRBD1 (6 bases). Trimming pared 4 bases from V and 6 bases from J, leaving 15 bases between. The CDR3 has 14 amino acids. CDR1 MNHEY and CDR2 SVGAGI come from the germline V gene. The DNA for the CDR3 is TGTGCCAGCAGTTGGAAAAGGGGGTTGGATGGCTACACCTTC. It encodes CASSWKRGLDGYTF.

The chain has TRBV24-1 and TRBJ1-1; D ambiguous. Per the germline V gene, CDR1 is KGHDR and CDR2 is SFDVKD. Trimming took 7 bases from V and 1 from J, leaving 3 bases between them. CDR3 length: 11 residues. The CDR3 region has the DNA TGTGCCACCAGCTGGAACACTGAAGCTTTCTTT. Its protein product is CATSWNTEAFF.

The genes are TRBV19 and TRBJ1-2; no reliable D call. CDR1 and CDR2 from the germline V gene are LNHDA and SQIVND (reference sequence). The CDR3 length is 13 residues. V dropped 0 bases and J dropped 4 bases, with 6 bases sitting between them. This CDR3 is CASSIDHSYGYTF. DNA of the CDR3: TGTGCCAGTAGTATAGATCACAGCTATGGCTACACCTTC.

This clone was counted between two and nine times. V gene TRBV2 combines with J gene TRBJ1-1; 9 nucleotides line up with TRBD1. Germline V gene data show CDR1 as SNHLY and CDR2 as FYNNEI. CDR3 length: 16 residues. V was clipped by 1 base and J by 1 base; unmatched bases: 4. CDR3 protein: CASSEVQGARNTEAFF. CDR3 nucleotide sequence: TGTGCCAGCAGTGAAGTACAGGGGGCGCGGAACACTGAAGCTTTCTTT.

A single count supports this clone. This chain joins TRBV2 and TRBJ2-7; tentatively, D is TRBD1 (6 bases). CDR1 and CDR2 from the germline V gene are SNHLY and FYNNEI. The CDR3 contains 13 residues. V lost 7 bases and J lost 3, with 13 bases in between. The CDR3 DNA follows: TGTGCCAGCACCCCGGGACAATTCTACGAGCAGTACTTC. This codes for CASTPGQFYEQYF.

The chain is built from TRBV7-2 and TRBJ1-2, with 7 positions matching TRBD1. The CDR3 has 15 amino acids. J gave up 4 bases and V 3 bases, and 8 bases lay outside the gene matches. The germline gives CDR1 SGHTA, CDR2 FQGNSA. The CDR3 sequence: CASSLDRTGLYGYTF. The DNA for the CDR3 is TGTGCCAGCAGCTTGGATAGGACAGGCCTCTATGGCTACACCTTC.

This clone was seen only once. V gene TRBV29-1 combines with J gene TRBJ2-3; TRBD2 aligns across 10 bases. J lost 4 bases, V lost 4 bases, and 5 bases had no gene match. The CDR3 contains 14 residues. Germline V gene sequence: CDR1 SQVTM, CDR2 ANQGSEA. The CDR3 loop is CSVVPSGGADTQYF. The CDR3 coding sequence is TGCAGCGTTGTCCCTAGCGGGGGAGCAGATACGCAGTATTTT.

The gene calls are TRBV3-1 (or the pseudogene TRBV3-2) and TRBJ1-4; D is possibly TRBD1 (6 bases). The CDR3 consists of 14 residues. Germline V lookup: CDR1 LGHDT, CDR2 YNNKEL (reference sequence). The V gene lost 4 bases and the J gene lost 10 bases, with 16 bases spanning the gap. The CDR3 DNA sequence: TGTGCCAGCAGCCCTCGGCGAGGGGGTGGAAAACTGTTTTTT. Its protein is CASSPRRGGGKLFF.

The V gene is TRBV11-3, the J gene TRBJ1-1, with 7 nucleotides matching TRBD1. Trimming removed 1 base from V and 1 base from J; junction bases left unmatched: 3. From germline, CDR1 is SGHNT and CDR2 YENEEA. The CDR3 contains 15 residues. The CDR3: CASSLGGTANTEAFF. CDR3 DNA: TGTGCCAGCAGCTTAGGCGGGACAGCGAACACTGAAGCTTTCTTT.

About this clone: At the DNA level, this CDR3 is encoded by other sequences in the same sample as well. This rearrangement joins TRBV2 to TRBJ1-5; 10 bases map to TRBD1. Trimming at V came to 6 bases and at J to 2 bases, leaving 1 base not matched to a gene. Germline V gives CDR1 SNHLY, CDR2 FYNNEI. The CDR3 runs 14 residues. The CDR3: CASSGTGGNQPQHF. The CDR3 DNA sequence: TGTGCCAGCAGCGGGACAGGGGGCAATCAGCCCCAGCATTTT.

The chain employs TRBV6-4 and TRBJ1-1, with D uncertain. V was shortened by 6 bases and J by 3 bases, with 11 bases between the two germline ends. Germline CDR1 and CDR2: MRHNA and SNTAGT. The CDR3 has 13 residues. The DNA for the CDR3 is TGTGCCAGCAGCCAAGTTCGGGACACTGAAGCTTTCTTT. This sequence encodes CASSQVRDTEAFF.

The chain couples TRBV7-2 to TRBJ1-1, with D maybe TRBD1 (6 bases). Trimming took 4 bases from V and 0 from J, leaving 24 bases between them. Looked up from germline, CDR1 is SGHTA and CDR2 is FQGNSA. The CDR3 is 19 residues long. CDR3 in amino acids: CASSSTPDRRPYLNTEAFF. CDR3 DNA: TGTGCCAGCAGCTCGACCCCCGACAGGCGACCGTATTTGAACACTGAAGCTTTCTTT.

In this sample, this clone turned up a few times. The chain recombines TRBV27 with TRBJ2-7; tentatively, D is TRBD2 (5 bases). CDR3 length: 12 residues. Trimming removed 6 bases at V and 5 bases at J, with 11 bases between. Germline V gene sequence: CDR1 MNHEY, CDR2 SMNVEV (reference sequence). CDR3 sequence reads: CASRSMRDEQYF. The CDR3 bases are TGTGCCAGCAGGTCTATGAGGGACGAGCAGTACTTC.

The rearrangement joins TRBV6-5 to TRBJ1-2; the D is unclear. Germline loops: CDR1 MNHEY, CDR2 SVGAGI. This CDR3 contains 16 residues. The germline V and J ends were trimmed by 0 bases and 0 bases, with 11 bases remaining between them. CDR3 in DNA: TGTGCCAGCAGTTACTCGTCAGGCGCGACTAACTATGGCTACACCTTC. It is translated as CASSYSSGATNYGYTF.